A single sample is the source of the 29 T cell receptor beta chains below, sequenced in a study of cytomegalovirus exposure and HLA in healthy donors. The PCR used 60 Vbeta and 13 Jbeta primers. Sequencing was performed with immunoSEQ multiplex PCR; in TCRdb, only in-frame clones are kept and a portion is missing. The table has 150,000 or so clones, under 80% seen once. The source material was PBMCs. These TCRs come from a woman in her 30s in good health and CMV-seronegative.

The chain recombines TRBV30 with TRBJ2-7, with 11 bases identical to TRBD2. Looked up from germline, CDR1 is GTSNPN and CDR2 is SVGIG (reference sequence). J lost 3 bases, V lost 5 bases, and 6 bases had no gene match. The CDR3 extends over 14 amino acids. The CDR3 bases are TGTGCCTGGGCCGGGACTAGCGGCTACTACGAGCAGTACTTC. Amino acid sequence: CAWAGTSGYYEQYF.

This chain links TRBV11-2 with TRBJ2-1, with D tentatively TRBD1 (6 bases). Trimming shortened V by 7 bases and J by 4 bases, and 23 bases separated the two germline ends. The germline V gene has CDR1 SGHAT and CDR2 FQNNGV. The CDR3 sequence is 17 residues long. The CDR3 protein is CASTPNFDRLLYNEQFF. CDR3 DNA sequence: TGTGCCAGCACCCCCAATTTCGACAGGCTGTTATACAATGAGCAGTTCTTC.

The chain combines TRBV7-2 with TRBJ2-3, with 12 bases lining up with TRBD2. Trimming removed 6 bases from V and 4 bases from J; junction bases left unmatched: 5. This CDR3 contains 15 residues. Germline lookup yields CDR1 SGHTA and CDR2 FQGNSA. In DNA, the CDR3 is TGTGCCAGCAGACCCCCTAGCGGGAGGGCAGATACGCAGTATTTT. This translates into CASRPPSGRADTQYF.

This clone has a single count. The gene calls are TRBV11-2 and TRBJ2-5; the match to TRBD1 covers 7 bases. Germline CDR1 is SGHAT and CDR2 is FQNNGV. The CDR3 covers 15 residues. V shed 3 bases, J shed 4 bases, and the junction held 8 bases outside the gene matches. CDR3 protein: CASSLNRGRAETQYF. In DNA form, the CDR3 reads TGTGCCAGCAGCTTGAACAGGGGAAGGGCAGAGACCCAGTACTTC.

The rearrangement joins TRBV7-9 to TRBJ1-6; unclear D gene. The length of the CDR3 is 15 residues. The ends were cut back, 1 base at V and 8 bases at J, with 12 bases in the middle. CDR1 is SEHNR, CDR2 FQNEAQ, per germline (reference sequence). CDR3 nucleotides: TGTGCCAGCAGCTTAGACTACGTTGTGGATTCACCCCTCCACTTT. This translates into CASSLDYVVDSPLHF.

A word on this clone: The junction departs from the called germline gene at one end, perhaps through a read error. V usage is TRBV7-9 and J usage is TRBJ1-1; 8 bases map to TRBD1. The CDR3 covers 16 residues. In germline, CDR1 is SEHNR, CDR2 FQNEAQ (reference sequence). This CDR3 reads CSSLPSYRGEDTEAFF. The CDR3 DNA reads TGTTCCAGTTTGCCATCCTACAGGGGGGAGGACACTGAAGCTTTCTTT.

This clone was seen a few times. V and J are TRBV15 and TRBJ2-7; 7 bases are a match to TRBD2. Trimming took 0 bases from V and 0 from J; bases not matched to a gene: 5. Per germline, CDR1 LNHNV and CDR2 YYDKDF (reference sequence). The CDR3 contains 16 residues. CDR3 residues: CATSRDRGLSSYEQYF. In DNA form, the CDR3 reads TGTGCCACCAGCAGAGATCGGGGACTAAGCTCCTACGAGCAGTACTTC.

This clone was counted a single time. The J gene is TRBJ2-5, the V gene TRBV6-1; possible D gene TRBD1, 6 bases. This CDR3 has 14 amino acids. Germline V gene lookup returns CDR1 MNHNS and CDR2 SASEGT. V lost 8 bases and J lost 5, with 18 bases in between. The CDR3: CASRLGHNSETQYF. The CDR3 DNA follows: TGTGCCAGCCGCCTGGGACATAACTCGGAGACCCAGTACTTC.

V usage is TRBV6-6 and J usage is TRBJ2-3; 7 nucleotides line up with TRBD2. Unmatched junction bases numbered 1, after V lost 4 bases and J lost 0 bases. CDR1 and CDR2 (germline): MNHNY, SVGAGI (reference sequence). The CDR3 consists of 14 residues. The CDR3 loop reads CASSFSGSTDTQYF. DNA for the CDR3: TGTGCCAGCAGTTTTAGCGGGAGCACAGATACGCAGTATTTT.

V and J are TRBV5-6 and TRBJ1-1; D is uncertain. Germline values: CDR1 SGHDT, CDR2 YYEEEE. CDR3 size: 13 residues. V shed 2 bases and J shed 1 base, with 6 bases lying between them. In DNA form, the CDR3 reads TGTGCCAGCAGCTTAGAAGCGAACACTGAAGCTTTCTTT. Amino acid sequence: CASSLEANTEAFF.

The chain recombines TRBV18 with TRBJ1-6; D is unresolved. The ends were cut back, 3 bases at V and 12 bases at J, with 21 bases in the middle. The CDR3 contains 16 residues. The germline V gene encodes CDR1 KGHSH and CDR2 LQKENI. The DNA for the CDR3 is TGTGCCAGCTCACCTACGCGAACCCTGAGTGATATACCCCTCCACTTT. Residues: CASSPTRTLSDIPLHF.

V gene TRBV6-6 combines with J gene TRBJ2-3; 9 positions agree with TRBD2. Germline V gene lookup returns CDR1 MNHNY and CDR2 SVGAGI (reference sequence). CDR3 length: 14 amino acids. V was clipped by 9 bases and J by 4 bases; unmatched bases: 8. CDR3 residues: CASVVAGAPDTQYF. CDR3 sequence (DNA): TGTGCCAGTGTGGTAGCGGGGGCCCCAGATACGCAGTATTTT.

The V and J genes are TRBV5-1 and TRBJ2-1, with D perhaps TRBD2 (6 bases). The CDR3 loop spans 14 amino acids. Trimming shortened V by 2 bases and J by 9 bases, and 15 bases separated the two germline ends. The germline V gene has CDR1 SGHRS and CDR2 YFSETQ. The CDR3 nucleotides are TGCGCCAGCAGCTTCGGGGACTCCTTTGGTGAGCAGTTCTTC. This translates into CASSFGDSFGEQFF.

The rearrangement links TRBV29-1 to TRBJ1-4, with a tentative D call TRBD1 (6 bases). This CDR3 contains 12 residues. Germline values: CDR1 SQVTM, CDR2 ANQGSEA. Trimming took off 5 bases at V and 5 bases at J, with 9 bases between the two ends. The CDR3 protein is CSVSGGNEKLFF. CDR3 sequence (DNA): TGCAGCGTTTCGGGGGGCAATGAAAAACTGTTTTTT.

This clone turned up a few times. J is TRBJ2-2 and V is TRBV30; D ambiguous. V was pared by 4 bases and J by 1 base, with 4 bases between. Germline V gene lookup returns CDR1 GTSNPN and CDR2 SVGIG (reference sequence). This CDR3 has 12 residues. The chain's CDR3 is CAWTVNTGELFF. The CDR3, as DNA: TGTGCCTGGACAGTGAACACCGGGGAGCTGTTTTTT.

The chain carries TRBV5-6 and TRBJ2-5; 9 bases line up with TRBD1. The closer fit of TRBJ2-7 to the DNA end suggests the J call may be wrong. The CDR3 consists of 16 residues. CDR1 and CDR2 (germline): SGHDT, YYEEEE. The CDR3 DNA is TGTGCCAGCAGCTTGTTCAAGGGACAGGGAGCCTACGAGCAGTACTTC. Residues: CASSLFKGQGAYEQYF.

The V and J genes are TRBV9 and TRBJ1-2; D gene ambiguous. The CDR3 is 14 amino acids. Germline values: CDR1 SGDLS, CDR2 YYNGEE. V lost 2 bases, J lost 3 bases, and 11 bases lay in between. The CDR3 DNA reads TGTGCCAGCAGCGTCGGAAGCCAGGACTATGGCTACACCTTC. Its protein is CASSVGSQDYGYTF.

This clone appeared once. The sample carries other DNA sequences with the same CDR3. The chain couples TRBV6-5 to TRBJ2-6, with D hard to call. Trimming left V 5 bases short and J 0 bases short, with 2 bases between. The germline CDR1 and CDR2 sequences are MNHEY and SVGAGI. The CDR3 sequence is 13 residues long. CDR3 protein: CASSLSGANVLTF. CDR3 DNA: TGTGCCAGCAGTCTCTCTGGGGCCAACGTCCTGACTTTC.

The V call is TRBV11-2, the J call TRBJ2-1; possible D gene TRBD2, 5 bases. This CDR3 region has 14 residues. Germline CDR1 SGHAT, CDR2 FQNNGV. V gave up 0 bases and J gave up 7 bases, with 10 bases separating them. In DNA, the CDR3 is TGTGCCAGCAGCTTAGATCCCGGGAAGAATGAGCAGTTCTTC. Translation gives CASSLDPGKNEQFF. The variable domain in full, completed from reference TRBV11-2 and TRBJ2-1, reads EAGVAQSPRYKIIEKRQSVAFWCNPISGHATLYWYQQILGQGPKLLIQFQNNGVVDDSQLPKDRFSAERLKGVDSTLKIQPAKLEDSAVYLCASSLDPGKNEQFFGPGTRLTVL.

This clone was observed a few times. The chain carries TRBV6-1 and TRBJ1-6, with a possible D match to TRBD1 (5 bases). This CDR3 has 16 amino acids. Germline values: CDR1 MNHNS, CDR2 SASEGT. Trimming took 1 base from V and 4 from J, leaving 11 bases between them. The CDR3 DNA reads as TGTGCCAGCAGTGAAGGGAGGGGCGATTATAATTCACCCCTCCACTTT. This gives the protein CASSEGRGDYNSPLHF.

This rearrangement joins TRBV6-5 to TRBJ1-4, with no clear D. This CDR3 is 14 amino acids long. From germline, CDR1 is MNHEY and CDR2 SVGAGI. Trimming removed 3 bases at V and 0 bases at J, with 5 bases between. Here the CDR3 reads CASSYSATNEKLFF. CDR3 bases: TGTGCCAGCAGTTATTCCGCAACTAATGAAAAACTGTTTTTT.

About this clone itself: Relative to the germline gene, one junction end is altered; a read error may explain this. This sample includes further DNA sequences coding for the same CDR3. CDR3 sequence (DNA): TGTGCCAGCAGCTTAGTGATAGCGGGGGGAATCGAGCAATACTTC. This codes for CASSLVIAGGIEQYF. The chain combines TRBV13 with TRBJ2-7, with 10 bases lining up with TRBD2. Germline-derived CDR1 and CDR2 are PRHDT and FYEKMQ (reference sequence). The CDR3 totals 15 residues.

The genes are TRBV5-4 and TRBJ1-2, with 9 bases lining up with TRBD1. Germline trimming cut 5 bases from V and 6 bases from J; bases unmatched to any gene: 8. CDR3 length: 14 amino acids. Germline CDR1 and CDR2: SGHNT and YYREEE (reference sequence). The CDR3 is CASSTTGGSNGYTF. The CDR3 DNA sequence: TGTGCCAGCAGTACCACAGGGGGCTCTAATGGCTACACCTTC.

V usage is TRBV18 and J usage is TRBJ1-1; unclear D gene. Germline CDR1 is KGHSH and CDR2 is LQKENI. Trimming removed 1 base from V and 1 base from J, with 10 bases in between. The CDR3 loop spans 15 amino acids. The CDR3 DNA is TGTGCCAGCTCACCACTGGCAGACTCGAACACTGAAGCTTTCTTT. It translates to CASSPLADSNTEAFF.

V gene TRBV30 combines with J gene TRBJ2-3; D perhaps matches TRBD1 (5 bases). Per germline, CDR1 GTSNPN and CDR2 SVGIG (reference sequence). The V and J ends lost 3 bases and 2 bases respectively, with 18 bases between them. This CDR3 is 16 amino acids long. The CDR3 region has the DNA TGTGCCTGGAGCCCGGACACCTCGAAATTCACAGATACGCAGTATTTT. Its translation: CAWSPDTSKFTDTQYF.

The V and J genes are TRBV18 and TRBJ2-3; a possible D gene is TRBD1 (7 bases). CDR3 length: 15 amino acids. The ends were cut back, 4 bases at V and 3 bases at J, with 14 bases in the middle. Germline CDR1 is KGHSH and CDR2 is LQKENI. CDR3 amino acids: CASSRRQGGTDTQYF. The CDR3, as DNA: TGTGCCAGCTCACGGCGACAGGGAGGAACAGATACGCAGTATTTT.

The sample holds a few counts of this clone. The genes are TRBV4-2 and TRBJ2-7; 7 bases match TRBD2. The junction had 6 bases not matched to a gene; V was cut back by 1 base and J by 3 bases. The CDR3 extends over 15 amino acids. Germline V gene data show CDR1 as LGHNA and CDR2 as YNFKEQ. CDR3 residues: CASSQGSSGLYEQYF. For the CDR3, the DNA is TGTGCCAGCAGCCAAGGGTCTAGCGGACTCTACGAGCAGTACTTC.

The chain recombines TRBV7-6 with TRBJ1-1, with D maybe TRBD1 (6 bases). V dropped 3 bases and J dropped 3 bases, with 11 bases sitting between them. The V gene's germline CDR1 is SGHVS and CDR2 FNYEAQ. The CDR3 loop spans 14 amino acids. The CDR3 loop is CASSFQGTDTEAFF. For the CDR3, the DNA is TGTGCCAGCAGCTTCCAGGGGACGGACACTGAAGCTTTCTTT.

The V and J genes are TRBV9 and TRBJ2-1, with D possibly matching TRBD2 (5 bases). This CDR3 region has 16 residues. Germline V lookup: CDR1 SGDLS, CDR2 YYNGEE. Trimming took off 4 bases at V and 12 bases at J, with 26 bases between the two ends. As DNA, the CDR3 is TGTGCCAGCAGCCCCCAGCCCGCGGGCCCTCAGCGAGGGCAGTTCTTC. It codes for CASSPQPAGPQRGQFF.